A selection of T cell receptor beta chains follows, all from one sample in a study of control samples from healthy donors and cancer patients. Libraries were prepared by immunoSEQ multiplex PCR; TCRdb keeps only in-frame clonotypes and omits some of them. The data contain tens of thousands of clones, roughly nine tenths of them singletons. The sample consisted of blood. Source of these receptors: a man aged 50 to 60 in good health. Each CDR3 is given with its conserved first and last residue. The D gene is left open where the match is weak. Clone sizes are given selectively: once, few, many, or a class where the clone is expanded.

D | J | size | V | CDR3 | DNA
- | TRBJ2-6 | - | TRBV15 | CATSRGAATSGANVLTF | TGTGCCACCAGCCGAGGGGCGGCTACGTCTGGGGCCAACGTCCTGACTTTC
- | TRBJ2-5 | medium-sized | TRBV12-3/TRBV12-4 | CASSLRGETQYF | TGTGCCAGCAGTTTAAGGGGAGAGACCCAGTACTTC
- | TRBJ1-6 | once | TRBV5-5 | CASRTVQGTNSPLHF | TGTGCCAGCAGAACCGTACAGGGCACAAATTCACCCCTCCACTTT
- | TRBJ1-2 | - | TRBV6-1 | CASSEAIAGIGGYTF | TGTGCCAGCAGTGAAGCGATTGCGGGGATTGGTGGCTACACCTTC
TRBD2 | TRBJ2-7 | - | TRBV6-5 | CASSYSMGAGEGEQYF | TGTGCCAGCAGTTACTCGATGGGCGCGGGGGAGGGTGAGCAGTACTTC
- | TRBJ1-1 | - | TRBV5-1 | CASSARDPSVTEAFF | TGCGCCAGCAGCGCCCGGGATCCGAGCGTCACTGAAGCTTTCTTT
- | TRBJ1-2 | - | TRBV19 | CASRITSGAYGYTF | TGTGCCAGTAGAATTACCTCAGGGGCCTATGGCTACACCTTC
- | TRBJ2-5 | - | TRBV10-3 | CAISVGAGETQYF | TGTGCCATCAGTGTGGGGGCAGGAGAGACCCAGTACTTC
- | TRBJ1-4 | - | TRBV4-1 | CASSQEGRGAREKLFF | TGCGCCAGCAGCCAAGAAGGGAGGGGGGCCCGAGAAAAACTGTTTTTT
TRBD2 | TRBJ2-4 | - | TRBV27 | CASSSFGLAGYLAKNIQYF | TGTGCCAGCAGTTCGTTTGGACTAGCGGGTTACTTAGCCAAAAACATTCAGTACTTC
- | TRBJ2-7 | - | TRBV6-5 | CASSYSKGEAAYEQYF | TGTGCCAGCAGTTACTCTAAGGGCGAAGCCGCCTACGAGCAGTACTTC
TRBD1 | TRBJ2-1 | - | TRBV7-2 | CASSPGQGYNEQFF | TGTGCCAGCAGCCCAGGACAGGGCTACAATGAGCAGTTCTTC
- | TRBJ1-2 | - | TRBV28 | CASSTGQRPKDYGYTF | TGTGCCAGCAGCACCGGACAGAGACCGAAGGACTATGGCTACACCTTC
- | TRBJ2-7 | once | TRBV11-2 | CASSLDLNRGEQYF | TGTGCCAGCAGCTTAGATCTAAATCGAGGGGAGCAGTACTTC
- | TRBJ2-7 | - | TRBV4-1 | CASSQETGLQGEQYF | TGCGCCAGCAGCCAAGAAACAGGCCTTCAGGGCGAGCAGTACTTC
- | TRBJ1-2 | - | TRBV5-5 | CASSLAKGSNYGYTF | TGTGCCAGCAGCTTGGCCAAGGGATCTAACTATGGCTACACCTTC
- | TRBJ1-6 | - | TRBV5-1 | CASSLDGAYNSPLHF | TGCGCCAGCAGCTTGGATGGGGCCTATAATTCACCCCTCCACTTT
- | TRBJ2-4 | - | TRBV25-1 | CASSELGDNIQYF | TGTGCCAGCAGTGAATTAGGAGACAACATTCAGTACTTC
- | TRBJ2-3 | - | TRBV5-8 | CASSWWDSFTTDTQYF | TGTGCCAGCAGCTGGTGGGACTCGTTTACCACAGATACGCAGTATTTT
- | TRBJ1-1 | once | TRBV5-1 | CASSLGQGLATETFF | TGCGCCAGCAGCTTGGGTCAAGGATTGGCCACCGAAACTTTCTTT
TRBD1 | TRBJ1-2 | - | TRBV25-1 | CASRSPGGNYGYTF | TGTGCCAGCAGAAGCCCAGGGGGTAACTATGGCTACACCTTC
TRBD1 | TRBJ1-2 | - | TRBV29-1 | CSVNPGQQNYGYTF | TGCAGCGTTAATCCGGGACAGCAAAACTATGGCTACACCTTC
- | TRBJ1-1 | - | TRBV24-1 | CATSDFYEAFF | TGTGCCACCAGTGACTTCTATGAAGCTTTCTTT
- | TRBJ1-2 | - | TRBV28 | CASRSISYGYTF | TGTGCCAGCAGAAGCATTTCCTATGGCTACACCTTC
TRBD1 | TRBJ2-1 | - | TRBV28 | CASSLPGTGHNEQFF | TGTGCCAGCAGTTTACCCGGGACAGGCCACAATGAGCAGTTCTTC
- | TRBJ1-1 | - | TRBV6-1 | CASSEAGRRNTEAFF | TGTGCCAGCAGTGAAGCCGGCAGGAGGAACACTGAAGCTTTCTTT
- | TRBJ2-7 | - | TRBV5-4 | CASSLQGAYEQYF | TGTGCCAGCAGCCTACAGGGTGCCTACGAGCAGTACTTC
- | TRBJ2-7 | - | TRBV5-1 | CASSSGTRPAEQYF | TGCGCCAGCAGCTCCGGGACAAGACCGGCCGAGCAGTACTTC
- | TRBJ1-6 | - | TRBV2 | CASIGGDYNSPLHF | TGTGCCAGCATTGGGGGGGACTATAATTCACCCCTCCACTTT
- | TRBJ2-2 | - | TRBV30 | CAWTPGGTSGELFF | TGTGCCTGGACCCCCGGGGGAACCTCCGGGGAGCTGTTTTTT
- | TRBJ1-1 | - | TRBV4-1 | CASSLGWTDTEAFF | TGCGCCAGCAGCCTTGGGTGGACGGACACTGAAGCTTTCTTT
- | TRBJ1-2 | - | TRBV2 | CASKAGPNYGYTF | TGTGCCAGCAAGGCAGGACCCAACTATGGCTACACCTTC
- | TRBJ1-3 | - | TRBV2 | CASSEPPRLFSGNTIYF | TGTGCCAGCAGTGAACCCCCGCGACTGTTCTCTGGAAACACCATATATTTT
TRBD1 | TRBJ1-2 | once | TRBV5-1 | CASSYQTGLGGYTF | TGCGCCAGCAGCTACCAGACAGGGTTGGGCGGCTACACCTTC
TRBD1 | TRBJ2-1 | - | TRBV29-1 | CSAGQRTGAYNEQFF | TGCAGCGCGGGTCAACGGACAGGAGCCTACAATGAGCAGTTCTTC
- | TRBJ2-1 | - | TRBV6-2/TRBV6-3 | CASSYGTGVSYNEQFF | TGTGCCAGCAGTTACGGTACCGGGGTTTCCTACAATGAGCAGTTCTTC
- | TRBJ2-2 | - | TRBV7-6 | CASSFRGTNTGELFF | TGTGCCAGCAGCTTCCGGGGGACGAACACCGGGGAGCTGTTTTTT
TRBD1 | TRBJ2-7 | - | TRBV12-3/TRBV12-4 | CASSGDRYKQYF | TGTGCCAGCAGTGGGGACAGGTACAAGCAGTACTTC
- | TRBJ1-1 | - | TRBV6-1 | CASSEARYTEAFF | TGTGCCAGCAGTGAAGCCAGGTATACTGAAGCTTTCTTT
- | TRBJ2-7 | - | TRBV2 | CASSLTDYEQYF | TGTGCCAGCAGTTTGACAGATTACGAGCAGTACTTC
- | TRBJ2-7 | - | TRBV6-5 | CASSYARSYEQYF | TGTGCCAGCAGTTACGCGCGGTCCTACGAGCAGTACTTC
- | TRBJ1-3 | - | TRBV6-1 | CASSEAPGAGNTIYF | TGTGCCAGCAGTGAAGCTCCGGGGGCTGGAAACACCATATATTTT
- | TRBJ1-5 | - | TRBV21-1 | CASSKLGTKGNQPQHF | TGTGCCAGCAGCAAATTGGGGACAAAGGGAAATCAGCCCCAGCATTTT
TRBD1 | TRBJ1-6 | - | TRBV6-5 | CASARDSPYNSPLHF | TGTGCCAGCGCCCGGGACAGTCCCTATAATTCACCCCTCCACTTT
TRBD2 | TRBJ2-5 | - | TRBV5-4 | CASSRKGTSGGWGQETQYF | TGTGCCAGCAGCCGGAAAGGGACTAGCGGGGGGTGGGGTCAAGAGACCCAGTACTTC
- | TRBJ2-4 | - | TRBV14 | CASSQERLTKNIQYF | TGTGCCAGCAGCCAGGAACGCCTGACCAAAAACATTCAGTACTTC
- | TRBJ2-3 | - | TRBV30 | CAWSVPGVGTDTQYF | TGTGCCTGGAGTGTACCGGGGGTCGGCACAGATACGCAGTATTTT
- | TRBJ2-5 | - | TRBV29-1 | CSVLSTRETQYF | TGCAGCGTTCTATCAACCCGAGAGACCCAGTACTTC
- | TRBJ2-1 | once | TRBV9 | CASSGRGEQFF | TGTGCCAGCAGCGGCAGGGGTGAGCAGTTCTTC
TRBD2 | TRBJ2-1 | - | TRBV5-1 | CASSSGLTALGEGFF | TGCGCCAGCAGCTCGGGACTAACAGCGTTGGGGGAGGGGTTCTTC
TRBD1 | TRBJ1-1 | once | TRBV6-5 | CASSHPGGTEAFF | TGTGCCAGCAGCCATCCAGGGGGAACTGAAGCTTTCTTT
- | TRBJ1-3 | - | TRBV19 | CASSNEANTIYF | TGTGCCAGTAGTAACGAGGCAAACACCATATATTTT
- | TRBJ2-7 | many | TRBV29-1 | CSVKEAGSSYEQYF | TGCAGCGTTAAAGAGGCAGGGAGCTCCTACGAGCAGTACTTC
TRBD2 | TRBJ2-3 | - | TRBV7-2 | CASSLKVGTSGADTQYF | TGTGCCAGCAGCTTAAAAGTTGGGACTAGCGGGGCGGATACGCAGTATTTT
TRBD2 | TRBJ2-6 | - | TRBV11-2 | CASSLAGQRGAGANVLTF | TGTGCCAGCAGCTTAGCGGGCCAGCGGGGGGCGGGGGCCAACGTCCTGACTTTC